This TCR beta chain originates from a study of read filtering for tumor transcriptome and immune sequencing. On the study more broadly: RNA-seq yielded only about 75 to 1,400 TCR reads, IR-seq about 3.5 to 11 million. Study-level results: Without single-read clonotypes, shared clonotype proportions correlated more between IR-seq and RNA-seq.

Molecular barcoded adaptors covering alpha/delta and beta/gamma chains were used on 400 to 450 ng RNA. TCRdb used MiXCR to reprocess the reads, holding one entry per CDR3 protein. The data show over 50,000 distinct CDR3 sequences, more than 11% seen once. At the time of active disease, bone marrow was collected from every patient. With V trimmed by 4 bases and J by 7 bases, 7 bases remained unmatched. The germline CDR1 and CDR2 sequences are SGDLS and YYNGEE. CDR3 length: 14 amino acids. This clonotype was found many times. Antigen: not known. This TCR was recovered from a donor at least 40 years old with multiple myeloma. Sequenced sample: a population of CD138-negative cells sorted from bone marrow. The V and J genes are TRBV9 and TRBJ2-7; 11 bases agree with TRBD2. The CDR3 protein is CASSLTSGNIEQYF. The CDR3 bases are TGTGCCAGCAGCCTGACTAGCGGGAATATAGAGCAGTACTTC.